The 13 T cell receptor beta chains below were found in one sample sequenced in a study of blood T cells in healthy people across ages. A J-beta primer mix and a sample-barcoded 5' primer were used in a second PCR of roughly 6 to 12 cycles. Using its own MiXCR run on the 5' RACE reads, TCRdb lists one record per CDR3 protein. The table records about 640,000 distinct CDR3 sequences, about 53% of them present only once. Sequencing was carried out using blood. These TCRs come from a man in his fifties or sixties in good health.

This chain uses TRBV9 with TRBJ2-5; D is ambiguous. Germline V lookup: CDR1 SGDLS, CDR2 YYNGEE. The V gene lost 0 bases and the J gene lost 5 bases, with 8 bases spanning the gap. The CDR3 loop spans 13 amino acids. CDR3 bases: TGTGCCAGCAGCGTAGCTCCCACGGAGACCCAGTACTTC. Translated: CASSVAPTETQYF.

V usage is TRBV4-2 and J usage is TRBJ2-3, with TRBD1 matching 7 bases. The CDR3 runs to 16 residues. CDR1 LGHNA and CDR2 YNFKEQ come from the germline V gene. J was trimmed by 0 bases and V by 2 bases; bases with no gene match: 5. CDR3 region: CASSQPTGRSTDTQYF. CDR3 bases: TGTGCCAGCAGCCAACCGACAGGGCGGAGCACAGATACGCAGTATTTT.

The chain couples TRBV4-2 to TRBJ1-1; D remains ambiguous. CDR3 length equals 15 residues. Trimming took off 0 bases at V and 1 base at J, with 9 bases between the two ends. CDR1 is LGHNA and CDR2 is YNFKEQ in the germline V gene. CDR3 sequence reads: CASSQDPTPNTEAFF. CDR3 DNA sequence: TGTGCCAGCAGCCAAGACCCAACCCCGAACACTGAAGCTTTCTTT.

This clonotype was seen only a few times. This sequence joins TRBV6-2 or TRBV6-3 and TRBJ2-5; perhaps TRBD2 as D (7 bases). CDR3 length: 14 amino acids. V lost 2 bases to trimming and J lost 5 bases, with 12 bases between them. The germline V gene encodes CDR1 MNHEY and CDR2 SVGEGT. The CDR3 DNA is TGTGCCAGCAGTTACGAGGGGGGGATTGAGACCCAGTACTTC. This sequence encodes CASSYEGGIETQYF.

V is TRBV7-2 and J is TRBJ2-5; no clear D gene. Trimming cost V 3 bases and J 4 bases, with 6 bases left between them. The CDR3 is made up of 12 amino acids. Germline loops: CDR1 SGHTA, CDR2 FQGNSA. Here the CDR3 reads CASSLYPETQYF. The CDR3 DNA follows: TGTGCCAGCAGCTTGTACCCAGAGACCCAGTACTTC.

The CDR3 loop reads CASSEAHLGEQYF. CDR3 sequence (DNA): TGTGCCAGCAGTGAAGCGCACCTCGGCGAGCAGTACTTC. The V call is TRBV2, the J call TRBJ2-7; D is undetermined. Germline V gene lookup returns CDR1 SNHLY and CDR2 FYNNEI. The CDR3 runs to 13 residues. Trimming left V 0 bases short and J 6 bases short, with 9 bases between. The full variable domain, in which reference TRBV2 and TRBJ2-7 provide the parts outside the CDR3, is EPEVTQTPSHQVTQMGQEVILRCVPISNHLYFYWYRQILGQKVEFLVSFYNNEISEKSEIFDDQFSVERPDGSNFTLKIRSTKLEDSAMYFCASSEAHLGEQYFGPGTRLTVT.

V is TRBV29-1 and J is TRBJ2-1, with 9 bases that match TRBD1. Germline V gene sequence: CDR1 SQVTM, CDR2 ANQGSEA. After removal of 7 bases from V and 4 bases from J, the junction contained 8 bases not matched to a gene. CDR3 length equals 14 residues. The CDR3 reads CSGQTGGSYNEQFF. In nucleotides, the CDR3 is TGCAGCGGGCAGACAGGGGGTTCATACAATGAGCAGTTCTTC.

This clonotype has only a few counts. The chain couples TRBV3-1 to TRBJ2-3; D may be TRBD2 (5 bases). Trimming removed 4 bases from V and 1 base from J, with 18 bases in between. This CDR3 has 17 residues. The germline V gene encodes CDR1 LGHDT and CDR2 YNNKEL (reference sequence). The CDR3 DNA is TGTGCCAGCAGCCCCCAGCTAGCCCAACTCGGCACAGATACGCAGTATTTT. Translating gives CASSPQLAQLGTDTQYF.

The chain joins TRBV5-1 to TRBJ2-5; D may correspond to TRBD1 or TRBD2 (5 bases each). CDR1 and CDR2 (germline): SGHRS, YFSETQ. Trimming shortened V by 7 bases and J by 1 base, and 11 bases separated the two germline ends. The CDR3 has 13 amino acids. The CDR3 region has the DNA TGCGCCAGCGCCGGGACGTTCCAAGAGACCCAGTACTTC. Translated, it gives CASAGTFQETQYF.

This chain uses TRBV7-2 with TRBJ2-5; D is uncertain. Germline V gene data show CDR1 as SGHTA and CDR2 as FQGNSA. Trimming took off 4 bases at V and 7 bases at J, with 13 bases between the two ends. The CDR3 has 13 amino acids. Written as DNA, the CDR3 is TGTGCCAGCAGCTCCGACTTCCCAGGGACCCAGTACTTC. This sequence encodes CASSSDFPGTQYF.

The V call is TRBV29-1, the J call TRBJ2-4; 9 nucleotides align to TRBD1. CDR1 is SQVTM, CDR2 ANQGSEA, per germline. The junction had 10 bases not matched to a gene; V was cut back by 3 bases and J by 13 bases. The CDR3 length is 13 residues. CDR3 coding DNA: TGCAGCGTTGAGGTGGGGGGACAGGGAGAGCAGTACTTC. It yields the protein CSVEVGGQGEQYF.

The V call is TRBV29-1, the J call TRBJ2-2; D not certain. CDR3 length equals 14 residues. Germline assignment: CDR1 SQVTM and CDR2 ANQGSEA. Trimming removed 6 bases from V and 0 bases from J, with 11 bases in between. The CDR3 loop is CSVATVTNTGELFF. CDR3 coding DNA: TGCAGCGTGGCTACGGTGACGAACACCGGGGAGCTGTTTTTT.

This clonotype was counted ten times or more. The chain employs TRBV29-1 and TRBJ1-5; TRBD1 aligns across 9 bases. Trimming cost V 7 bases and J 5 bases; bases outside gene matches: 9. Per germline, CDR1 SQVTM and CDR2 ANQGSEA. The CDR3 has 14 residues. The CDR3 sequence is CSASTGGNDQPQHF. CDR3 coding DNA: TGCAGCGCCTCGACAGGGGGGAATGATCAGCCCCAGCATTTT. Together with reference TRBV29-1 and TRBJ1-5, the CDR3 gives the full variable domain: SAVISQKPSRDICQRGTSLTIQCQVDSQVTMMFWYRQQPGQSLTLIATANQGSEATYESGFVIDKFPISRPNLTFSTLTVSNMSPEDSSIYLCSASTGGNDQPQHFGDGTRLSIL.